This T cell receptor (beta chain) was documented in a study of T cells after yellow fever vaccination. A word on this clonotype: Its antigen is still unknown.

TCRdb independently ran MiXCR on the 5' RACE reads; one entry per CDR3 protein. The sample records more than 300,000 distinct CDR3 sequences, around 11% being singletons. Study conclusions and caveats: Detected again after the booster were most primary-vaccination clones, at almost 97% CD4 and nearly 90% CD8.

The specimen was CD4+ T cells sorted from PBMCs, collected 45 days after the yellow fever booster vaccination. This receptor was identified in a man aged 18 to 29 who received the YFV17D yellow fever vaccine.

The CDR3 DNA sequence: TGTGCCAGCAGTGAATCGGTGGGGGACCGGGAGCTGTTTTTT. This gives the protein CASSESVGDRELFF. The rearrangement joins TRBV2 to TRBJ2-2; D possibly uses TRBD1 or TRBD2 (5 bases each). The V gene lost 2 bases and the J gene lost 9 bases, with 13 bases spanning the gap. Germline V lookup: CDR1 SNHLY, CDR2 FYNNEI. This CDR3 spans 14 amino acids.